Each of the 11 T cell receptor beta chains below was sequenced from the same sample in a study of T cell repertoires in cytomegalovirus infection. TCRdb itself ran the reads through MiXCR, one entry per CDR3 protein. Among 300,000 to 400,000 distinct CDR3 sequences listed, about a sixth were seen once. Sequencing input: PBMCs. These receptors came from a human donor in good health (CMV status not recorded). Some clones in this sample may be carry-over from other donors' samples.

The CDR3 nucleotides read TGTGCCAGCAGTCGCGGGGGGGATCGCGGCTACACCTTC. It yields the protein CASSRGGDRGYTF. The chain is built from TRBV5-5 and TRBJ1-2, with D perhaps TRBD1 (5 bases). V lost 5 bases, J lost 8 bases, and 16 bases lay in between. This CDR3 has 13 amino acids. The germline V gene has CDR1 SGHKS and CDR2 YYEKEE (reference sequence).

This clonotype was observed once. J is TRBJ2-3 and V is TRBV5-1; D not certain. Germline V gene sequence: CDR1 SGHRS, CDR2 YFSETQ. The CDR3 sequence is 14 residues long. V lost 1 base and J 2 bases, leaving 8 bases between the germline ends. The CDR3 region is CASSLQHTTDTQYF. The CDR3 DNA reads TGCGCCAGCAGCTTGCAGCACACCACAGATACGCAGTATTTT.

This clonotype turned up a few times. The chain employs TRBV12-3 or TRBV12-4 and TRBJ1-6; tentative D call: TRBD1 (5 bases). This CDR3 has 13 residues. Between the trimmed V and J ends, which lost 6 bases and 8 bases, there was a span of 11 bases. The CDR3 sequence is CASRGTEHSPLHF. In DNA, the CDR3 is TGTGCCAGCAGGGGGACGGAGCATTCACCCCTCCACTTT.

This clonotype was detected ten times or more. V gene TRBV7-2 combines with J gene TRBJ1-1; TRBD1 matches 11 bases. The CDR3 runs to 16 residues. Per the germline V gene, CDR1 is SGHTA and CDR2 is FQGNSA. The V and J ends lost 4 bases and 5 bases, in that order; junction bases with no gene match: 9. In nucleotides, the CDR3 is TGTGCCAGCAGCTATAGCGGGACAGGGGGTCGGACTGAAGCTTTCTTT. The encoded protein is CASSYSGTGGRTEAFF.

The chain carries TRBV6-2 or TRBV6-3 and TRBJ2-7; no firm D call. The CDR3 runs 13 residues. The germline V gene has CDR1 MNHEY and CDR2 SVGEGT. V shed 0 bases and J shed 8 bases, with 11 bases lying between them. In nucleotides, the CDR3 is TGTGCCAGCAGTTACTCCCGCGTTCTCCAGCAGTACTTC. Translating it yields CASSYSRVLQQYF.

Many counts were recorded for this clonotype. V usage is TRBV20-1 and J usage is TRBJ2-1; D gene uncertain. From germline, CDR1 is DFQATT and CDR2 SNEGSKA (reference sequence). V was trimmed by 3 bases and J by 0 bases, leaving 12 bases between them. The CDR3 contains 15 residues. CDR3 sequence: CSASNDDSSYNEQFF. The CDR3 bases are TGCAGTGCTAGCAATGACGATAGCTCCTACAATGAGCAGTTCTTC.

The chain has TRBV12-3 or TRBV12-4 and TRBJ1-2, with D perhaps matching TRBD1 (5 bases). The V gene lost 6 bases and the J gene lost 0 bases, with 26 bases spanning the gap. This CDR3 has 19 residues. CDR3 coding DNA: TGTGCCAGCAGCACTGTTGAAGAAACCAGGTCCAGGGCTAACTATGGCTACACCTTC. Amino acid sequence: CASSTVEETRSRANYGYTF.

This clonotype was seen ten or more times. This chain's CDR3 is CASSLRQGGHEQYF. The CDR3 region has the DNA TGTGCCAGCAGCCTAAGACAGGGTGGTCACGAGCAGTACTTC. This chain uses TRBV7-6 with TRBJ2-7; TRBD1 matches 7 bases. This CDR3 spans 14 amino acids. Germline CDR1 is SGHVS and CDR2 is FNYEAQ. The V gene end was trimmed by 5 bases and the J gene end by 5 bases; junction bases not matched to a gene: 9.

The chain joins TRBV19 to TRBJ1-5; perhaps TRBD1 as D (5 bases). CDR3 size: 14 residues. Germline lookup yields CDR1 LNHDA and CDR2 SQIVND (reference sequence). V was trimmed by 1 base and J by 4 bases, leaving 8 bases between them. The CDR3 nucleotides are TGTGCCAGTAGTATAGCGGGGGAGAATCAGCCCCAGCATTTT. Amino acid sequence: CASSIAGENQPQHF.

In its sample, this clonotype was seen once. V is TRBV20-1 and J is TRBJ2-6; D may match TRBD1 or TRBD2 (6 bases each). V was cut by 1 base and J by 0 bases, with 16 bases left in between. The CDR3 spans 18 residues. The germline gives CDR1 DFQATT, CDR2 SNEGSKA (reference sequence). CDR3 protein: CSARGRGQKPSGANVLTF. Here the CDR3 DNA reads TGCAGTGCTAGAGGACGGGGGCAGAAACCCTCTGGGGCCAACGTCCTGACTTTC.

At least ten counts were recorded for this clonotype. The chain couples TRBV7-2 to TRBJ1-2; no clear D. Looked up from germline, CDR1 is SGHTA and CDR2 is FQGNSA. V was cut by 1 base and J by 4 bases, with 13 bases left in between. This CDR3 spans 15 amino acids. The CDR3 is CASSLGDGPVYGYTF. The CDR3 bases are TGTGCCAGCAGCTTAGGCGATGGACCCGTCTATGGCTACACCTTC.